This paragraph reports one TCR beta chain. This clonotype was observed a handful of times. There is no known antigen for this receptor. Per-nucleotide qualities are absent, and no much larger clonotype sits a single base away. The sequencer listed for this sample is Illumina NovaSeq 6000. TCRalpha and TCRbeta cDNA libraries were constructed by 5'RACE with constant-segment primers, with sample barcodes and unique molecular identifiers being introduced. RNA was extracted from every sample with Trizol reagent. Library amplification was performed in two PCR steps, and a second sample barcode and Illumina TruSeq adapters were introduced in the second step. Libraries were sequenced on an Illumina NovaSeq with 2 x 150 bp paired-end reads. The original pipeline was this. Reads were demultiplexed and collapsed into UMI-guided consensus sequences with migec v1.2.7. Using mixcr v2.1.11, the UMI consensuses were aligned to TRA and TRB V and J templates and assembled into clonotypes. Clonotypes were classified as expanded or contracted when called significant by both edgeR and NoisET, with noise models trained on biological replicates. edgeR calls used a false discovery rate-adjusted p below 0.01 and a log2 fold-change threshold of 1. PCA with hierarchical clustering of max-normalized trajectories of the 1000 most abundant clonotypes was used as exploratory dynamics analysis. The CD4 or CD8 phenotype of responding clones was assigned using the separately sequenced CD4+ and CD8+ repertoires. TCRdb ran its own pipeline on the public reads, namely fastp trimming at Q25 and MiXCR clone calling, and kept in-frame beta chains. Every distinct CDR3 protein forms one entry, paired with its most common genes and DNA. It is TCRdb's table, rather than the study itself, that gives the V and J calls and clone size. The sample table lists 300,000 to 350,000 distinct CDR3 sequences, approximately 19% of them with a count of one. Over 20% of the sample goes to the ten largest clones.

The data are from a study of T-cell memory formation after mild COVID-19 (dated by TCRdb to the early 2020s). Study-wide context: Most TCR sequence clusters were specific to one of the two donors. Longitudinal TCRalpha and TCRbeta repertoire sequencing tracked T-cell clones expanding and contracting after mild COVID-19 in two donors. The cohort comprised two young, previously healthy adult volunteers, one female and one male.

Overall study outcomes, separate from this receptor: Some responding clones were detected in pre-infection memory, which suggested that pre-existing cross-reactive memory T cells had joined the SARS-CoV-2 response. Contracting CD4+ clones turned up mainly in the CM and EM memory subsets, whereas EMRA was where CD8+ clones were enriched. SARS-CoV-2 specificity of the second-wave clones peaking on day 37 was not confirmed. From day 15 to 85, contracting clones showed balanced CD4/CD8 phenotypes, whereas a second wave of clones that expanded from day 15 to 37 leaned towards CD4+. The study covered only a couple of mild cases, and larger cohorts including severe cases with pre-infection samples were considered necessary.

Ficoll-Paque density gradient centrifugation was used to isolate PBMCs. The sample was PBMCs or a T cell subset sorted from them (not recorded which). This TCR came from a young man who had mild COVID-19 (a few samples of this study predate the infection). The sample titles of this study are shuffled in the database, so cell type and time point are left out; the donor was told from shared clones.

The CDR3 reads as follows: CASSLNVRQGIWYGYTF. The DNA sequence is as follows: TGTGCCAGCAGTTTGAACGTCCGGCAGGGCATTTGGTATGGCTACACCTTC. The rearrangement combines TRBV12-3 or TRBV12-4 with TRBJ1-2; 5 matching bases give a weak D call of TRBD1. Between the V and J ends, shortened by 3 bases and 5 bases respectively, the junction contains 22 bases. Taken from cysteine to phenylalanine, the CDR3 has 17 residues. Only the CDR3 DNA is retained, 51 bases long and in frame from the first base.